Given below is one TCR beta chain in context. The germline gives CDR1 SGHRS, CDR2 YFSETQ. Unmatched junction bases numbered 5, after V lost 4 bases and J lost 5 bases. This CDR3 contains 15 residues. These data belong to a study of T cell changes during pregnancy in multiple sclerosis. Some clones are missing from TCRdb's copy, which holds only in-frame ones; the method was immunoSEQ multiplex PCR. In the table there are fewer than 85,000 clones, 80% to 95% of which are singletons. The gene calls are TRBV5-1 and TRBJ2-1; 11 nucleotides agree with TRBD1. The sequencing used peripheral blood, collected in the first trimester of pregnancy. This TCR was recovered from a female donor in good health, enrolled as a control in a pregnancy study. As DNA, the CDR3 is TGCGCCAGCAGCGAGGGACAGGGGGTCCACAATGAGCAGTTCTTC. Translation: CASSEGQGVHNEQFF.